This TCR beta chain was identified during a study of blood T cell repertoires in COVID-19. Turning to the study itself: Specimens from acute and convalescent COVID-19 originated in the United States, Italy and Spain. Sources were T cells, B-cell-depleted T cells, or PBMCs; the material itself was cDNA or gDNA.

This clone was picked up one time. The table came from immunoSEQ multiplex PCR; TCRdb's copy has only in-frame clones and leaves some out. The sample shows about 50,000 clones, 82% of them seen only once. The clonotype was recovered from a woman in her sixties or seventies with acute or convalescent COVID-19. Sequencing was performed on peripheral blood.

DNA of the CDR3: TGCGCCAGCAGCCCGATGACAGGGGGGAACACTGAAGCTTTCTTT. This sequence encodes CASSPMTGGNTEAFF. This chain links TRBV5-1 with TRBJ1-1; 9 bases line up with TRBD1. The V and J ends lost 4 bases and 1 base, in that order; junction bases with no gene match: 5. The CDR3 sequence is 15 residues long. Per the germline V gene, CDR1 is SGHRS and CDR2 is YFSETQ.